These T cell receptor beta chains were read from a single sample in a study of T-cell reconstitution after alpha-beta-depleted transplantation in children. TCRdb independently ran MiXCR on the PCR reads; one entry per CDR3 protein. The sample has 800,000 to 1,000,000 distinct CDR3 sequences, less than 30% seen once. Sequenced material: PBMCs, mostly from graft donor cells, taken 360 days after TCRalphabeta/CD19-depleted stem cell transplant. The receptors stem from a boy younger than two who had a stem cell transplant for SCID, so the T cells may come from the graft donor. Both conserved end residues are part of each CDR3. A D gene is named only where the DNA matches it firmly. Clone sizes are given selectively: once, few, many, or a class where the clone is expanded.

J gene: TRBJ2-5
clone size: many
V gene: TRBV5-6
D gene: -
CDR3 DNA: TGTGCCAGCAGCTGGGGCGAGGGGGGTGTATTCAAGGAGACCCAGTACTTC
CDR3 protein: CASSWGEGGVFKETQYF

J gene: TRBJ2-3
clone size: many
V gene: TRBV7-8
D gene: -
CDR3 DNA: TGTGCCAGCAGCTTAGGCGGGCGGATCACAGATACGCAGTATTTT
CDR3 protein: CASSLGGRITDTQYF

J gene: TRBJ2-3
clone size: -
V gene: TRBV4-2
D gene: -
CDR3 DNA: TGTGCCAGCAGCCACATTTTAGGAGCCACAGATACGCAGTATTTT
CDR3 protein: CASSHILGATDTQYF

J gene: TRBJ1-5
clone size: -
V gene: TRBV12-3/TRBV12-4
D gene: TRBD1
CDR3 DNA: TGTGCCAGCAGCGGACAGGGGGTTCAGCCCCAGCATTTT
CDR3 protein: CASSGQGVQPQHF

J gene: TRBJ2-7
clone size: few
V gene: TRBV7-9
D gene: TRBD2
CDR3 DNA: TGTGCCAGCAGTCGACTAGCGGTATCAACCTACGACGAGCAGTACTTC
CDR3 protein: CASSRLAVSTYDEQYF

J gene: TRBJ2-1
clone size: -
V gene: TRBV10-3
D gene: -
CDR3 DNA: TGTGCCATCAGTGACTGGGCCTGGGAGCAGTTCTTC
CDR3 protein: CAISDWAWEQFF

J gene: TRBJ1-3
clone size: -
V gene: TRBV6-6
D gene: -
CDR3 DNA: TGTGCCAGCGCCCCGGACGGAAACACCATATATTTT
CDR3 protein: CASAPDGNTIYF

J gene: TRBJ1-6
clone size: -
V gene: TRBV6-5
D gene: -
CDR3 DNA: TGTGCCAGCAGTTCGTTCCTGATGACCCTCCACTTT
CDR3 protein: CASSSFLMTLHF

J gene: TRBJ2-3
clone size: few
V gene: TRBV29-1
D gene: -
CDR3 DNA: TGCAGCGCTCCAACGGGGGGCCGTACTAGCACAGATACGCAGTATTTT
CDR3 protein: CSAPTGGRTSTDTQYF

J gene: TRBJ2-1
clone size: few
V gene: TRBV9
D gene: TRBD2
CDR3 DNA: TGTGCCAGCAGCGTAGTGGCAACTAGCGGTTACTCCTACAATGAGCAGTTCTTC
CDR3 protein: CASSVVATSGYSYNEQFF

J gene: TRBJ2-3
clone size: -
V gene: TRBV11-2
D gene: -
CDR3 DNA: TGTGCCAGCAGCTTAAAAGTGGGGGTTACAGATACGCAGTATTTT
CDR3 protein: CASSLKVGVTDTQYF

J gene: TRBJ2-1
clone size: -
V gene: TRBV6-5
D gene: TRBD2
CDR3 DNA: TGTGCCAGCAGTTACACGGGGGGGCCCAATGAGCAGTTCTTC
CDR3 protein: CASSYTGGPNEQFF

J gene: TRBJ1-1
clone size: -
V gene: TRBV28
D gene: -
CDR3 DNA: TGTGCCAGCAGCCACGGGCTCCTTAGCCCCGAAGCTTTCTTT
CDR3 protein: CASSHGLLSPEAFF

J gene: TRBJ1-1
clone size: -
V gene: TRBV6-2/TRBV6-3
D gene: TRBD1
CDR3 DNA: TGTGCCAGCAGTTACTCGGTATTCGGCACAGGGGAAACTGAAGCTTTCTTT
CDR3 protein: CASSYSVFGTGETEAFF

J gene: TRBJ2-2
clone size: few
V gene: TRBV4-3
D gene: TRBD2
CDR3 DNA: TGCGCCAGCAGCCAAGGGCTAGCGGGGGAGAACACCGGGGAGCTGTTTTTT
CDR3 protein: CASSQGLAGENTGELFF

J gene: TRBJ2-5
clone size: -
V gene: TRBV7-7
D gene: -
CDR3 DNA: TGTGCCAGCAGCCTAGGTCTAGGGGGGGGCCTGAAGACCCAGTACTTC
CDR3 protein: CASSLGLGGGLKTQYF

J gene: TRBJ2-3
clone size: -
V gene: TRBV15
D gene: TRBD2
CDR3 DNA: TGTGCCACCAGCAGAGACCGGGACTATACATGGGATACGCAGTATTTT
CDR3 protein: CATSRDRDYTWDTQYF

J gene: TRBJ2-6
clone size: few
V gene: TRBV6-5
D gene: -
CDR3 DNA: TGTGCCAGCAGTTACTCGAATCCGGTCTGGGCAGGGCCCCTAGACGTCCTGACTTTC
CDR3 protein: CASSYSNPVWAGPLDVLTF

J gene: TRBJ2-1
clone size: -
V gene: TRBV29-1
D gene: TRBD1
CDR3 DNA: TGCAGCGTTGGTAATTTATTGGGGACAGGGTTGAATGAGCAGTTCTTC
CDR3 protein: CSVGNLLGTGLNEQFF

J gene: TRBJ1-1
clone size: few
V gene: TRBV5-1
D gene: -
CDR3 DNA: TGCGCCAGCAGCTTGGTCGGATACACTGAAGCTTTCTTT
CDR3 protein: CASSLVGYTEAFF

J gene: TRBJ2-1
clone size: -
V gene: TRBV20-1
D gene: TRBD1
CDR3 DNA: TGCAGTGCTAGGGACAGGTCTCCCTACAATGAGCAGTTCTTC
CDR3 protein: CSARDRSPYNEQFF

J gene: TRBJ1-1
clone size: few
V gene: TRBV20-1
D gene: -
CDR3 DNA: TGCAGTGCCGGCAGAGGACCCACTGAAGCTTTCTTT
CDR3 protein: CSAGRGPTEAFF

J gene: TRBJ2-3
clone size: -
V gene: TRBV5-1
D gene: TRBD2
CDR3 DNA: TGCGCCAGCAGCCTTGGACTAGAGGGGGATACGCAGTATTTT
CDR3 protein: CASSLGLEGDTQYF

J gene: TRBJ2-7
clone size: -
V gene: TRBV6-5
D gene: -
CDR3 DNA: TGTGCCAGCAGTTACTCTGGTCACCGCTACGAGCAGTACTTC
CDR3 protein: CASSYSGHRYEQYF

J gene: TRBJ1-1
clone size: few
V gene: TRBV25-1
D gene: -
CDR3 DNA: TGTGCCAGCAGTGTCGACAGGTCGAACACTGAAGCTTTCTTT
CDR3 protein: CASSVDRSNTEAFF

J gene: TRBJ2-3
clone size: -
V gene: TRBV20-1
D gene: TRBD2
CDR3 DNA: TGCAGTGCGAGCCTACTAGCGGGGGGGCCATCAACAGATACGCAGTATTTT
CDR3 protein: CSASLLAGGPSTDTQYF

J gene: TRBJ2-1
clone size: few
V gene: TRBV20-1
D gene: TRBD2
CDR3 DNA: TGCAGTGCTAGATTACTAGCGGGGGGCCTCCCCGTGGAGCAGTTCTTC
CDR3 protein: CSARLLAGGLPVEQFF

J gene: TRBJ2-3
clone size: -
V gene: TRBV12-3/TRBV12-4
D gene: -
CDR3 DNA: TGTGCCAGCAACCTAGGGTTTTCAGATACGCAGTATTTT
CDR3 protein: CASNLGFSDTQYF

J gene: TRBJ2-6
clone size: few
V gene: TRBV28
D gene: -
CDR3 DNA: TGTGCCAGCAGTTTGATCAGGGCGGCCAACGTCCTGACTTTC
CDR3 protein: CASSLIRAANVLTF

J gene: TRBJ2-7
clone size: -
V gene: TRBV7-9
D gene: TRBD1
CDR3 DNA: TGTGCCAGCAGCTCCCACCGGGACAGGGGGCTGTACGAGCAGTACTTC
CDR3 protein: CASSSHRDRGLYEQYF

J gene: TRBJ1-4
clone size: -
V gene: TRBV7-6
D gene: -
CDR3 DNA: TGTGCCAGCAGCTTCGATAGTCTTAATGAAAAACTGTTTTTT
CDR3 protein: CASSFDSLNEKLFF

J gene: TRBJ2-7
clone size: -
V gene: TRBV20-1
D gene: -
CDR3 DNA: TGCAGTGCTAGTCTCAGGGGTGTCTCCTACGAGCAGTACTTC
CDR3 protein: CSASLRGVSYEQYF

J gene: TRBJ2-3
clone size: -
V gene: TRBV11-2
D gene: TRBD2
CDR3 DNA: TGTGCCAGCAGCTTAGATCGACGGGGGGGTCTGGATACGCAGTATTTT
CDR3 protein: CASSLDRRGGLDTQYF

J gene: TRBJ2-2
clone size: -
V gene: TRBV11-2
D gene: -
CDR3 DNA: TGTGCCAGCAGCCCCCGGGGGCAGGCTGGGGAGCTGTTTTTT
CDR3 protein: CASSPRGQAGELFF

J gene: TRBJ1-4
clone size: -
V gene: TRBV12-3/TRBV12-4
D gene: TRBD1
CDR3 DNA: TGTGCCAGCAGGGGGACAGGGGCGCCCAGCGAAAAACTGTTTTTT
CDR3 protein: CASRGTGAPSEKLFF

J gene: TRBJ2-7
clone size: few
V gene: TRBV12-3/TRBV12-4
D gene: TRBD2
CDR3 DNA: TGTGCCAGCAGTTACCACGGGCTAGCGGGGGGGCGGAGCCACGAGCAGTACTTC
CDR3 protein: CASSYHGLAGGRSHEQYF

J gene: TRBJ2-1
clone size: few
V gene: TRBV7-9
D gene: TRBD2
CDR3 DNA: TGTGCCAGCAGCTTAGGAGCGGGGGTTTGGAATGAGCAGTTCTTC
CDR3 protein: CASSLGAGVWNEQFF